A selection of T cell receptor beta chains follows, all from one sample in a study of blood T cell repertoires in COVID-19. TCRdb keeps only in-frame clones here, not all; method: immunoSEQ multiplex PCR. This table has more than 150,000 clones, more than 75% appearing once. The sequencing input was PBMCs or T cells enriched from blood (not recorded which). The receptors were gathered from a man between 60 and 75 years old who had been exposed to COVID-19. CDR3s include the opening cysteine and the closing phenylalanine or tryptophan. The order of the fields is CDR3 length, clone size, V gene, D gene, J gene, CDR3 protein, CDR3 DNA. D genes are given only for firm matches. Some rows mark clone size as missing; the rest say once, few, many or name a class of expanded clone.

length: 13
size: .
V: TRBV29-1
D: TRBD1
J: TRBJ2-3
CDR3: CSVPTQGTDTQYF
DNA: TGCAGCGTCCCCACACAGGGGACAGATACGCAGTATTTT

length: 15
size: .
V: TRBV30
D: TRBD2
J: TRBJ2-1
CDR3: CAWSVLGGRYNEQFF
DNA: TGTGCCTGGAGTGTATTAGGCGGGAGGTACAATGAGCAGTTCTTC

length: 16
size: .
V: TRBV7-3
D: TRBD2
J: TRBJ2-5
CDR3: CASSPGLASRRETQYF
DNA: TGTGCCAGCAGCCCAGGACTAGCATCCCGTCGAGAGACCCAGTACTTC

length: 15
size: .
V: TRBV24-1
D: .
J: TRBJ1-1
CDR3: CATSVHPSMNTEAFF
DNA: TGTGCCACCAGTGTACACCCGTCCATGAACACTGAAGCTTTCTTT

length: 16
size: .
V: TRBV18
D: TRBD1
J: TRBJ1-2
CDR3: CASSPATRQGNYGYTF
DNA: TGTGCCAGCTCACCTGCTACCCGACAGGGTAACTATGGCTACACCTTC

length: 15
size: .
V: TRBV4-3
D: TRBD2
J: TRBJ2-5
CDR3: CASSRGTSDQETQYF
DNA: TGCGCCAGCAGCCGCGGGACTAGCGACCAAGAGACCCAGTACTTC

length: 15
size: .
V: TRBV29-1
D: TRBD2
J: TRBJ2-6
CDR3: CSVALAGGGANVLTF
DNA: TGCAGCGTTGCTCTAGCGGGAGGTGGGGCCAACGTCCTGACTTTC

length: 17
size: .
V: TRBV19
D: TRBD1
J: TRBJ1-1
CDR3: CASRDETGNRGNTEAFF
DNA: TGTGCCAGTAGGGATGAGACAGGGAACCGTGGAAACACTGAAGCTTTCTTT

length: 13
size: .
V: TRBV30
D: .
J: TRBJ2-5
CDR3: CAWSGLRAETQYF
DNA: TGTGCCTGGAGTGGGTTGCGGGCCGAGACCCAGTACTTC

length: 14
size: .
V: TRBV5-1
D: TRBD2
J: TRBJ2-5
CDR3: CASSAGLAQETQYF
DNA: TGCGCCAGCAGCGCCGGACTAGCGCAAGAGACCCAGTACTTC

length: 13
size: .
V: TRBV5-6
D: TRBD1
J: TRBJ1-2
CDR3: CASKTTGGYGYTF
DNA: TGTGCCAGCAAGACTACAGGGGGCTACGGCTACACCTTC

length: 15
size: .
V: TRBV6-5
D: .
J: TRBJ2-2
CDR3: CAPGPPSTNTGELFF
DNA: TGTGCCCCAGGTCCACCTAGCACGAACACCGGGGAGCTGTTTTTT

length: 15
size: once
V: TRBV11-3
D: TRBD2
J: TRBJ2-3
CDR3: CASSFPLADVDTQYF
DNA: TGTGCCAGCAGTTTCCCCCTAGCGGACGTAGATACGCAGTATTTT

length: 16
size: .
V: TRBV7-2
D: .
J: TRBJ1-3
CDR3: CASSFLGALVRNTIYF
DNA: TGTGCCAGCAGTTTTCTAGGGGCCCTGGTGAGAAACACCATATATTTT

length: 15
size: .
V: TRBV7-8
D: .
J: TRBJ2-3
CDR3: CASSPEVTSTDTQYF
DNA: TGTGCCAGCAGCCCTGAGGTTACCTCCACAGATACGCAGTATTTT

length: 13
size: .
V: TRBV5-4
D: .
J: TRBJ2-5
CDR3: CASSLPRSETQYF
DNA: TGTGCCAGCAGCTTGCCTCGGAGTGAGACCCAGTACTTC

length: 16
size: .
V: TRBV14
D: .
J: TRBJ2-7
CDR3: CASSQGQQYLSYEQYF
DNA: TGTGCCAGCAGCCAAGGACAACAATACCTCTCCTACGAGCAGTACTTC

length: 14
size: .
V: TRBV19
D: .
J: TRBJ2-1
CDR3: CASETSWGNNEQFF
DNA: TGTGCCAGTGAAACTTCGTGGGGCAACAATGAGCAGTTCTTC

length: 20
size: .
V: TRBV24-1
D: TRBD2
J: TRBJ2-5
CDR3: CATSDLGRGLAGVGQETQYF
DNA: TGTGCCACCAGTGATTTAGGGAGAGGACTAGCGGGAGTTGGGCAAGAGACCCAGTACTTC

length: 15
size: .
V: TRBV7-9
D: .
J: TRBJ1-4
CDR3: CASSQQGKSNEKLFF
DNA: TGTGCCAGCAGCCAACAGGGCAAATCTAATGAAAAACTGTTTTTT

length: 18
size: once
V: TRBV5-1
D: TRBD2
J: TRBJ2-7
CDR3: CASSLRLAGGTVSYEQYF
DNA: TGCGCCAGCAGCTTGAGACTAGCGGGAGGAACTGTCTCCTACGAGCAGTACTTC

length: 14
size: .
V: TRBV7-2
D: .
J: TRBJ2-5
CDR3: CASSFRAYQETQYF
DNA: TGTGCCAGCAGCTTTAGAGCTTACCAAGAGACCCAGTACTTC

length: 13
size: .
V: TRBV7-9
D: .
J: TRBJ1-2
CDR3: CASSLVTDNGYTF
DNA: TGTGCCAGCAGCTTAGTGACAGATAATGGCTACACCTTC

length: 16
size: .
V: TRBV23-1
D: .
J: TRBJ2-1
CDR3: CASSQSPGLTYNEQFF
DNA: TGCGCCAGCAGTCAATCGCCGGGACTTACCTACAATGAGCAGTTCTTC

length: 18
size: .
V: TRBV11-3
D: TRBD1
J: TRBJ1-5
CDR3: CASGAEDRGSCSNQPQHF
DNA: TGTGCCAGCGGGGCTGAGGACAGGGGAAGTTGCAGCAATCAGCCCCAGCATTTT

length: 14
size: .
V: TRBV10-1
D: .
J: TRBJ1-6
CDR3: CASSDGAGNSPLHF
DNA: TGCGCCAGCAGTGATGGGGCAGGGAATTCACCCCTCCACTTT

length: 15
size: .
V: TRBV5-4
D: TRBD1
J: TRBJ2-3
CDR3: CASRTNRGGTDTQYF
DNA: TGTGCCAGCAGAACAAACAGGGGCGGCACAGATACGCAGTATTTT

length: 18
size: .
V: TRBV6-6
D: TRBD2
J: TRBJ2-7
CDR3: CASSRRTSGDLGLREQYF
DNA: TGTGCCAGCAGTCGAAGGACTAGCGGGGACCTAGGTTTGAGGGAGCAGTACTTC

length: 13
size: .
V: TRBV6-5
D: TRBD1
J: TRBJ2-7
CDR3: CASRHGQGHEQYF
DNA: TGTGCCAGCAGACATGGACAGGGGCACGAGCAGTACTTC

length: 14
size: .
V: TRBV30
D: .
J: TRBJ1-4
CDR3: CAWSVGRGDEKLFF
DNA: TGTGCCTGGAGTGTGGGCAGGGGCGATGAAAAACTGTTTTTT

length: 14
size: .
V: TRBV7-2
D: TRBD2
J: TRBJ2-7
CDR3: CASSHAGDGAEQYF
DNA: TGTGCCAGCAGCCACGCGGGAGACGGGGCCGAGCAGTACTTC

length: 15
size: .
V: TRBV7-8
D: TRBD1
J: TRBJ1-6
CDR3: CASSSSGQINSPLHF
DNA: TGTGCCAGCAGCTCCTCGGGACAGATTAATTCACCCCTCCACTTT

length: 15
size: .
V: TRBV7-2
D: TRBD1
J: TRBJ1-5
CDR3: CASSGWTGGNQPQHF
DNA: TGTGCCAGCAGCGGATGGACAGGGGGCAATCAGCCCCAGCATTTT

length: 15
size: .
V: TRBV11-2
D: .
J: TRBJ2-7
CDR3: CASSPTSSVPYEQYF
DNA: TGTGCCAGCAGCCCGACTAGTTCGGTCCCCTACGAGCAGTACTTC

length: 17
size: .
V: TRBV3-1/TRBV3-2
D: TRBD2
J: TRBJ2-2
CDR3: CASSHLTSGRGAGELFF
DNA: TGTGCCAGCAGCCATCTGACTAGCGGGAGAGGGGCCGGGGAGCTGTTTTTT

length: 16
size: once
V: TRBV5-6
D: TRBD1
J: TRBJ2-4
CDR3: CASSLQGQGIENIQYF
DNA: TGTGCCAGCAGCTTACAGGGACAGGGGATTGAAAACATTCAGTACTTC

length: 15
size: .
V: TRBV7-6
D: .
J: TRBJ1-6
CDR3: CASSLANGYNSPLHF
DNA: TGTGCCAGCAGCTTAGCGAACGGCTATAATTCACCCCTCCACTTT

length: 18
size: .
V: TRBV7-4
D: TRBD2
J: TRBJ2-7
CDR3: CASSPGTSGSKLIYEQYF
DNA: TGTGCCAGCAGCCCCGGGACTAGCGGGAGCAAGTTAATCTACGAGCAGTACTTC

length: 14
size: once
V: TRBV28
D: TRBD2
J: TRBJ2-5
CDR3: CASSLGTSRETQYF
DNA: TGTGCCAGCAGTTTAGGGACTAGCAGAGAGACCCAGTACTTC

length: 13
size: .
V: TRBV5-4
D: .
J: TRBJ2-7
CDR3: CASSLGILEEQYF
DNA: TGTGCCAGCAGCTTGGGGATCCTAGAGGAGCAGTACTTC

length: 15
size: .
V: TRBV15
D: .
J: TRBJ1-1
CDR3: CATSRDAGAGTEAFF
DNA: TGTGCCACCAGCAGAGATGCAGGGGCGGGCACTGAAGCTTTCTTT

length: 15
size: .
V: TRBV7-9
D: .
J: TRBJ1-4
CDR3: CASSLAAGGSEKLFF
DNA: TGTGCCAGCAGCTTAGCCGCGGGGGGGAGCGAAAAACTGTTTTTT

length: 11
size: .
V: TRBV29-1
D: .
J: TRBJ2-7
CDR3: CSVEDLQVQYF
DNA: TGCAGCGTTGAAGATCTGCAGGTACAGTACTTC

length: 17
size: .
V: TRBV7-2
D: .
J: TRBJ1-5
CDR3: CASSPQGGGIGNQPQHF
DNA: TGTGCCAGCAGCCCACAGGGAGGGGGTATTGGTAATCAGCCCCAGCATTTT

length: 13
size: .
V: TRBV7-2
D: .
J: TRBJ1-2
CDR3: CASGNRDNYGYTF
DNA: TGTGCCAGCGGTAACAGGGATAACTATGGCTACACCTTC

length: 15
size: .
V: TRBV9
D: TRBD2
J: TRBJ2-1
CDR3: CASSVEGLAGNEQFF
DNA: TGTGCCAGCAGCGTAGAGGGACTAGCGGGCAATGAGCAGTTCTTC

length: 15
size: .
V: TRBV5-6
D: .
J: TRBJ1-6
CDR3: CASSLGQGRNSPLHF
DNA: TGTGCCAGCAGCTTGGGTCAGGGTCGGAATTCACCCCTCCACTTT

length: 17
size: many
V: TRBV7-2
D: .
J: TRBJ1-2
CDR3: CASSTLGGTGHNYGYTF
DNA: TGTGCCAGCAGCACCCTAGGCGGGACGGGCCATAACTATGGCTACACCTTC

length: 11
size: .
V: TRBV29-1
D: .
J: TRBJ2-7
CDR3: CSVVVSYEQYF
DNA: TGCAGCGTTGTGGTCAGCTACGAGCAGTACTTC

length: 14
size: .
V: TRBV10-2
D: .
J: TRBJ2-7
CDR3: CASRPGPARYEQYF
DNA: TGCGCCAGCAGACCAGGCCCAGCCCGCTACGAGCAGTACTTC

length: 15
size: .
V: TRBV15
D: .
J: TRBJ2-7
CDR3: CATSRAGGSSYEQYF
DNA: TGTGCCACCAGCAGAGCGGGGGGCAGCTCCTACGAGCAGTACTTC

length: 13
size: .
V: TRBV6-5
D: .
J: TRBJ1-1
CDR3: CASSYLSETEAFF
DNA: TGTGCCAGCAGTTACCTCTCGGAGACTGAAGCTTTCTTT

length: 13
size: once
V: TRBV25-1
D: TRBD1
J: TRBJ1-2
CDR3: CASSGTGPLGYTF
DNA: TGTGCCAGCAGTGGGACAGGGCCCCTTGGCTACACCTTC

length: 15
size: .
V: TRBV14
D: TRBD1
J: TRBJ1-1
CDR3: CASSQTTGMNTEAFF
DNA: TGTGCCAGCAGCCAGACGACAGGGATGAACACTGAAGCTTTCTTT

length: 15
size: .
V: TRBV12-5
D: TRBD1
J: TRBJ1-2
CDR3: CASGLVLDRVYGYTF
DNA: TGTGCTAGTGGTTTGGTACTCGACAGGGTCTATGGCTACACCTTC